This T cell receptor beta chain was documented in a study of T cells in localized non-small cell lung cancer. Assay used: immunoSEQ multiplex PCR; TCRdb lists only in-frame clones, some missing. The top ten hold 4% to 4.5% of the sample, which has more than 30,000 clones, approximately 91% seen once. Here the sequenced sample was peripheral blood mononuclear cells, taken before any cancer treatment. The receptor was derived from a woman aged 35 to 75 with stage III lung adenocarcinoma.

The CDR3 protein is CASSPRGVLLYEQYF. In DNA, the CDR3 is TGCGCCAGCAGCCCCCGGGGGGTCCTATTGTACGAGCAGTACTTC. The chain employs TRBV4-3 and TRBJ2-7, with 7 bases fitting TRBD2. V shed 4 bases, J shed 4 bases, and the junction held 10 bases outside the gene matches. From germline, CDR1 is LGHNA and CDR2 YSLEER. The CDR3 sequence is 15 residues long.